A single sample gave rise to the 12 T cell receptor beta chains below, sequenced in a study of cytomegalovirus exposure and HLA in healthy donors (dated 2017 in TCRdb). To prepare the library, the immunoSEQ multiplex PCR assay was applied. For the multiplex PCR, a mixture combining 60 forward primers for TCR Vbeta segments and 13 reverse primers for TCR Jbeta segments was used. TCRdb stores this immuneACCESS table with in-frame sequences only. Part of the clones is absent; in the studies checked, under half of the shortfall reflects unresolved V genes, and no reason is known for the rest. The sample data list 200,000 or so clones, and 82% of these were observed just once. The ten largest account for about 0.8% of the sample. Input material: PBMCs. The receptors shown here come from a woman aged 18-35 years in good health and CMV-seronegative.

The V gene is TRBV6-5, the J gene TRBJ2-5; TRBD1 agrees at 8 bases. V shed 1 base and J 5 bases; nucleotides not matched to a gene: 6. This CDR3 is built from 15 residues. Germline-derived CDR1 and CDR2 are MNHEY and SVGAGI. CDR3 sequence reads: CASSYWTGLEETQYF. The CDR3 DNA reads as TGTGCCAGCAGTTACTGGACAGGGCTCGAGGAGACCCAGTACTTC.

This rearrangement joins TRBV5-4 to TRBJ2-7, with D possibly being TRBD1 (5 bases). V shed 0 bases and J shed 5 bases, with 12 bases lying between them. The CDR3 loop spans 14 amino acids. The germline CDR1 and CDR2 sequences are SGHNT and YYREEE (reference sequence). CDR3 DNA sequence: TGTGCCAGCAGCTTGGGACAGCTTCGGGACGAGCAGTACTTC. Translated, it gives CASSLGQLRDEQYF.

The rearrangement links TRBV7-9 to TRBJ2-7; 12 positions match TRBD1. The germline CDR1 and CDR2 sequences are SEHNR and FQNEAQ (reference sequence). The CDR3 contains 14 residues. V was clipped by 3 bases and J by 5 bases; unmatched bases: 2. This CDR3 is CASSLGQGANEQYF. The CDR3 region has the DNA TGTGCCAGCAGCTTGGGACAGGGGGCGAACGAGCAGTACTTC. Combining the CDR3 with reference TRBV7-9 and TRBJ2-7 gives the whole variable domain DTGVSQNPRHKITKRGQNVTFRCDPISEHNRLYWYRQTLGQGPEFLTYFQNEAQLEKSRLLSDRFSAERPKGSFSTLEIQRTEQGDSAMYLCASSLGQGANEQYFGPGTRLTVT.

The chain couples TRBV7-9 to TRBJ1-1; a possible D gene is TRBD1 (6 bases). Germline V gene lookup returns CDR1 SEHNR and CDR2 FQNEAQ (reference sequence). This CDR3 region has 14 residues. V was trimmed by 5 bases and J by 0 bases, leaving 10 bases between them. In DNA form, the CDR3 reads TGTGCCAGCAGCCGGACAGAGTTGAACACTGAAGCTTTCTTT. Translated, it gives CASSRTELNTEAFF. Filled out from reference TRBV7-9 and TRBJ1-1, the complete variable domain reads DTGVSQNPRHKITKRGQNVTFRCDPISEHNRLYWYRQTLGQGPEFLTYFQNEAQLEKSRLLSDRFSAERPKGSFSTLEIQRTEQGDSAMYLCASSRTELNTEAFFGQGTRLTVV.

The chain links TRBV6-6 to TRBJ2-3; D ambiguous. The length of the CDR3 is 15 residues. The germline CDR1 and CDR2 sequences are MNHNY and SVGAGI (reference sequence). The V gene lost 6 bases and the J gene lost 2 bases, with 15 bases spanning the gap. CDR3 sequence: CASRESPIFTDTQYF. Written as DNA, the CDR3 is TGTGCCAGCAGGGAGAGTCCGATTTTCACAGATACGCAGTATTTT.

The chain carries TRBV11-2 and TRBJ2-5; TRBD1 matches at 7 bases. The DNA end lines up better with TRBJ2-7; the J call may be wrong. The germline CDR1 and CDR2 sequences are SGHAT and FQNNGV. The CDR3 has 16 residues. CDR3 sequence: CASSLWPGQVSNEQYF. The DNA of the CDR3 is TGTGCCAGCAGCTTATGGCCAGGACAGGTTTCCAACGAGCAGTACTTC.

The chain joins TRBV6-5 to TRBJ2-7; D call uncertain. The V end was cut by 2 bases, the J end by 4 bases, with 12 bases between. Germline V gene data show CDR1 as MNHEY and CDR2 as SVGAGI. This CDR3 is 14 amino acids long. The CDR3 loop is CASSYDGTVYEQYF. CDR3 sequence (DNA): TGTGCCAGCAGTTACGATGGAACAGTTTACGAGCAGTACTTC.

The chain couples TRBV7-9 to TRBJ2-3; D is ambiguous. The ends were cut back, 5 bases at V and 6 bases at J, with 12 bases in the middle. The CDR3 has 13 amino acids. The germline V gene encodes CDR1 SEHNR and CDR2 FQNEAQ (reference sequence). CDR3 amino acids: CASSPPDSDTQYF. For the CDR3, the DNA is TGTGCCAGCAGCCCTCCCGACTCGGATACGCAGTATTTT.

The chain combines TRBV19 with TRBJ2-2; D is possibly TRBD1 (6 bases). V was clipped by 3 bases and J by 3 bases, with 11 bases between them. CDR1 is LNHDA, CDR2 SQIVND, per germline (reference sequence). The CDR3 consists of 15 residues. Written as DNA, the CDR3 is TGTGCCAGTAGTATCGGGGACATCCACACCGGGGAGCTGTTTTTT. It yields the protein CASSIGDIHTGELFF.

For this clone: Relative to the germline gene, one junction end is altered; a read error may explain this. V and J are TRBV7-9 and TRBJ2-5; 8 positions agree with TRBD2. CDR1 SEHNR and CDR2 FQNEAQ come from the germline V gene (reference sequence). The CDR3 consists of 17 residues. The CDR3 reads CSSSLFRRLASQETQYF. The CDR3 DNA follows: TGTTCCAGCAGCTTATTCCGGAGACTAGCGAGTCAAGAGACCCAGTACTTC.

This clone was found a few times. The chain has TRBV7-6 and TRBJ2-7, with TRBD1 matching 8 bases. The V gene end was trimmed by 1 base and the J gene end by 3 bases; junction bases not matched to a gene: 5. This CDR3 contains 15 residues. Looked up from germline, CDR1 is SGHVS and CDR2 is FNYEAQ. The CDR3 coding sequence is TGTGCCAGCAGCTTAGAGGCAGGGGGCCTCTACGAGCAGTACTTC. This translates into CASSLEAGGLYEQYF.

V gene TRBV7-9 combines with J gene TRBJ1-1; no definite D call. The CDR3 extends over 14 amino acids. Trimming removed 2 bases from V and 7 bases from J, with 14 bases in between. CDR1 and CDR2 from the germline V gene are SEHNR and FQNEAQ (reference sequence). The CDR3 region has the DNA TGTGCCAGCAGCTTATCCTCGAGAGCCGGTGAAGCTTTCTTT. Translated: CASSLSSRAGEAFF.